This T cell receptor beta chain emerged from a study of graft-versus-host responses after intestinal transplantation. Lamina propria and intraepithelial lymphocytes were released by processing graft tissue. Trimming took 5 bases from V and 3 from J; bases not matched to a gene: 9. Per the germline V gene, CDR1 is MNHEY and CDR2 is SMNVEV (reference sequence). This CDR3 comprises 15 residues. Profiling relied on immunoSEQ multiplex PCR, and the TCRdb table lists in-frame clones only, not all of them. The sample carries approximately 20,000 clones, around 76% recorded once. The clonotype comes from a human patient who received an intestinal transplant, so some T cells may come from the graft donor. V usage is TRBV27 and J usage is TRBJ2-7, with TRBD2 matching 8 bases. Material: ileum tissue, obtained approximately 3 weeks after intestinal transplant. Here the CDR3 DNA reads TGTGCCAGCAGTCTGGGGGCGGGAGGAGGCTACGAGCAGTACTTC. Translated, it gives CASSLGAGGGYEQYF.